One and the same sample provided the 14 T cell receptor beta chains below, sequenced in a study of response to subunit inactivated influenza vaccine (dated by TCRdb to between 2017 and 2018). The time point label, as the study defines it: 45 to 50 days after influenza vaccine administration. The method was RT-PCR. Sequencing was carried out with an Illumina HiSeq 2500. The public reads were run again by TCRdb, first through fastp at Q25 and then through MiXCR, and only productive beta chains were kept. Duplicate CDR3 protein sequences are folded into a single record with the most common DNA and genes. This sample has about 530,000 distinct CDR3 sequences in its table, and 10% to 15% of those were observed once. Together, the top ten hold about 12% of the sample. The starting material was PBMCs from blood, obtained 35 to 45 days after vaccination. Receptors were obtained from a man in his fifties who received an inactivated influenza vaccine. Donor details come from another sample of the same person, matched by shared clones.

This clonotype was recorded a few times. DNA for the CDR3: TGTGCCACCAGTGATCCGGGGACAGGGGAAACAGATACGCAGTATTTT. Protein sequence: CATSDPGTGETDTQYF. V is TRBV24-1 and J is TRBJ2-3, with 10 nucleotides matching TRBD1. J gave up 3 bases and V 3 bases, and 5 bases lay outside the gene matches. The CDR3 is 16 amino acids. The germline CDR1 and CDR2 sequences are KGHDR and SFDVKD.

The chain is built from TRBV19 and TRBJ1-5, with a possible D match to TRBD1 (5 bases). This CDR3 is 16 amino acids long. The germline V and J ends were trimmed by 11 bases and 1 base, with 21 bases remaining between them. Germline V gives CDR1 LNHDA, CDR2 SQIVND (reference sequence). The CDR3 reads CASKRQGFLSNQPQHF. As DNA, the CDR3 is TGTGCCTCCAAAAGGCAGGGTTTTTTAAGCAATCAGCCCCAGCATTTT.

This clonotype was found a few times. The CDR3 DNA follows: TGTGCCAGCAGCCGGGACCGAAGCAATCAGCCCCAGCATTTT. It yields the protein CASSRDRSNQPQHF. J is TRBJ1-5 and V is TRBV5-5; maybe TRBD1 (5 bases). Germline CDR1 is SGHKS and CDR2 is YYEKEE (reference sequence). Trimming removed 4 bases from V and 1 base from J, with 9 bases in between. The CDR3 spans 14 residues.

The V call is TRBV7-2, the J call TRBJ2-7; D may be TRBD1 (5 bases). The CDR3 has 13 residues. Trimming shortened V by 5 bases and J by 6 bases, and 14 bases separated the two germline ends. Per the germline V gene, CDR1 is SGHTA and CDR2 is FQGNSA. The CDR3 nucleotides read TGTGCCAGCAGCCGAAATAGACAGTCCGAGCAGTACTTC. Its translation: CASSRNRQSEQYF. The full variable domain, with the rest looked up from reference TRBV7-2 and TRBJ2-7, is GAGVSQSPSNKVTEKGKDVELRCDPISGHTALYWYRQSLGQGLEFLIYFQGNSAPDKSGLPSDRFSAERTGGSVSTLTIQRTQQEDSAVYLCASSRNRQSEQYFGPGTRLTVT.

This clonotype was picked up a small number of times. This chain uses TRBV20-1 with TRBJ2-2; TRBD2 might be the D (5 bases). The germline V gene encodes CDR1 DFQATT and CDR2 SNEGSKA (reference sequence). The CDR3 runs to 13 residues. The V and J ends lost 7 bases and 3 bases respectively, with 12 bases between them. DNA of the CDR3: TGCAGTGTACCGGGAAGGGACACCGGGGAGCTGTTTTTT. Translating gives CSVPGRDTGELFF.

This clonotype was seen a few times. The chain links TRBV10-3 to TRBJ1-5; a possible D gene is TRBD1 (5 bases). CDR1 is ENHRY, CDR2 SYGVKD, per germline. The CDR3 is 15 amino acids. The V end lost 0 bases, the J end lost 0 bases, and 6 bases lay between the germline ends. The CDR3 here is CAISESDSSNQPQHF. The CDR3 DNA reads TGTGCCATCAGTGAGTCCGACAGTAGCAATCAGCCCCAGCATTTT.

This clonotype was observed a few times. This chain uses TRBV12-3 or TRBV12-4 with TRBJ2-1; D tentatively reads TRBD1 or TRBD2 (5 bases each). Trimming removed 5 bases at V and 8 bases at J, with 19 bases between. This CDR3 comprises 15 residues. The CDR3, as DNA: TGTGCCAGCAGTCTCCCCCTGGGAGTCAGGGATGAGCAGTTCTTC. Translating gives CASSLPLGVRDEQFF.

V usage is TRBV7-2 and J usage is TRBJ2-7, with 7 bases aligning to TRBD1. The CDR3 has 13 amino acids. Losses at the gene ends were 5 bases for V and 6 bases for J; bases not matched to a gene: 7. CDR1 is SGHTA, CDR2 FQGNSA, per germline. The CDR3 region has the DNA TGTGCCAGCAGCCCCGGACAGGCAGGCGAGCAGTACTTC. It encodes CASSPGQAGEQYF.

This chain uses TRBV7-7 with TRBJ2-7, with D perhaps matching TRBD2 (6 bases). The CDR3 consists of 16 residues. Trimming left V 0 bases short and J 7 bases short, with 19 bases between. Germline loops: CDR1 SSHAT, CDR2 FNYEAQ (reference sequence). The CDR3 DNA is TGTGCCAGCAGCTTAGCGTCGGCGGGACCCATGAAAGAGCAGTACTTC. Protein product: CASSLASAGPMKEQYF. The variable domain in full, completed from reference TRBV7-7 and TRBJ2-7, reads GAGVSQSPRYKVTKRGQDVTLRCDPISSHATLYWYQQALGQGPEFLTYFNYEAQPDKSGLPSDRFSAERPEGSISTLTIQRTEQRDSAMYRCASSLASAGPMKEQYFGPGTRLTVT.

This sequence joins TRBV4-3 and TRBJ2-1, with 12 bases fitting TRBD2. V was clipped by 4 bases and J by 8 bases; unmatched bases: 12. Germline V gene sequence: CDR1 LGHNA, CDR2 YSLEER. CDR3 length equals 17 residues. CDR3 loop: CASSLGTSGLSGDEQFF. The DNA of the CDR3 is TGCGCCAGCAGCCTAGGGACTAGCGGGCTCTCCGGGGATGAGCAGTTCTTC.

V and J are TRBV11-2 and TRBJ2-2; TRBD1 aligns across 7 bases. V lost 4 bases and J lost 6; bases outside the gene matches: 8. This CDR3 comprises 15 residues. CDR1 SGHAT and CDR2 FQNNGV come from the germline V gene. The CDR3 sequence: CASSYRDSIPGELFF. The CDR3 nucleotides read TGTGCCAGCAGCTACCGGGACAGCATACCCGGGGAGCTGTTTTTT.

The chain links TRBV3-1 to TRBJ2-2; the D is unclear. V was shortened by 4 bases and J by 6 bases, with 9 bases between the two germline ends. Germline CDR1 is LGHDT and CDR2 is YNNKEL (reference sequence). The CDR3 has 13 residues. Written as DNA, the CDR3 is TGTGCCAGCAGCCCCCCTCCGGCCGGGGAGCTGTTTTTT. This encodes CASSPPPAGELFF.

This chain uses TRBV14 with TRBJ1-6; the match to TRBD1 covers 7 bases. Germline values: CDR1 SGHDN, CDR2 FVKESK. V gave up 4 bases and J gave up 7 bases; unmatched junction bases: 7. The CDR3 runs 15 residues. Here the CDR3 reads CASSPRTGMNSPLHF. As DNA, the CDR3 is TGTGCCAGCAGCCCCCGGACAGGAATGAATTCACCCCTCCACTTT.

This clonotype was recorded a few times. The V and J genes are TRBV5-1 and TRBJ2-5; 8 nucleotides line up with TRBD2. The CDR3 sequence is 16 residues long. CDR1 is SGHRS, CDR2 YFSETQ, per germline. With 0 bases clipped from V and 3 bases from J, the junction kept 7 bases outside the gene matches. The CDR3 spells CASSLGTGRAEETQYF. The CDR3, as DNA: TGCGCCAGCAGCTTGGGTACCGGGAGGGCCGAAGAGACCCAGTACTTC.